This TCR beta chain was identified during a study of shared clonotypes between healthy human individuals. On this clone: Its antigen is still unknown.

CD8 cells classed as naive were CD45RO-negative and positively selected for CCR7, excluding terminally differentiated effector memory CD45RA+ cells. Each PCR replicate from the sorted subsets contained around 0.2 ug DNA, which is some 32,000 T cell genomes. Sequencing was performed with immunoSEQ multiplex PCR; in TCRdb, only in-frame clones are kept and a portion is missing. The sample has about 2 million clones, less than 95% seen once. Notes on the study in general: Some clonotypes were shared by all four sorted-subset donors, while others were not shared. The non-shared ones had lower generation probabilities than the shared ones.

Germline CDR1 reads SGHVS; CDR2 reads FQNEAQ. V gave up 1 base and J gave up 0 bases, with 14 bases separating them. The CDR3 is 17 residues long. The sequence came from a man aged 18 to 29 in good health. This chain joins TRBV7-8 and TRBJ2-3, with unresolved D. The sequenced sample was naive CD8+ T cells sorted from blood. In DNA, the CDR3 is TGTGCCAGCAGCTTAGACCCTCCCTCGAAGAGCACAGATACGCAGTATTTT. This codes for CASSLDPPSKSTDTQYF.